This T cell receptor beta chain is from a study of spatial heterogeneity in lung cancer. Trimming took 1 base from V and 8 from J, leaving 11 bases between them. In germline, CDR1 is DFQATT, CDR2 SNEGSKA (reference sequence). The CDR3 contains 13 residues. A unique molecular identifier was attached to every TCR cDNA molecule. TCRdb passed the 5' RACE reads through MiXCR, listing each CDR3 protein once. The data hold roughly 80,000 distinct CDR3 sequences, with under 8.5% observed a single time. Time point denoted: sample taken at primary tumor resection. The cohort: some 70 early-stage, untreated non-small cell lung cancer patients. Without sorting, whole RNA was sequenced from tumor, nontumor lung or frozen PBMC. This clonotype was counted ten times or more.

The chain employs TRBV20-1 and TRBJ1-4; D remains ambiguous. The clonotype comes from a male donor with early-stage non-small cell lung cancer. The specimen comprised PBMCs, sampled at surgery. CDR3 residues: CSARGPQEEKLFF. CDR3 sequence (DNA): TGCAGTGCTAGAGGCCCTCAGGAGGAAAAACTGTTTTTT.